This T cell receptor (beta chain) appears in the sequencing data of a study of blood T cell repertoires in COVID-19. About the research overall: Samples of COVID-19 (acute and convalescent) were obtained from the United States, Italy and Spain. The cDNA or gDNA used as material had been derived from T cells, B-cell-depleted T cells, or PBMCs.

On this clone: In the same sample, other DNA sequences code for this CDR3.

V trimming: 2 bases; J trimming: 0 bases; junction bases outside the gene matches: 3. Per the germline V gene, CDR1 is KGHSH and CDR2 is LQKENI. The CDR3 has 15 amino acids. Per the original data handling: Cell counts per sample came from amplifying reference gene primers. Some clones are missing from TCRdb's copy, which holds only in-frame ones; the method was immunoSEQ multiplex PCR. The V and J calls and clone size are taken from that table; D and trimming were inferred from the DNA. The sample includes about 210,000 clones, approximately 90% of them seen just once. The sequenced sample consisted of peripheral blood. The sequence came from a woman in her thirties or forties with acute or convalescent COVID-19. This chain joins TRBV18 and TRBJ1-2; 7 bases match TRBD1. CDR3 in amino acids: CASSPTGTANYGYTF. In DNA form, the CDR3 reads TGTGCCAGCTCACCAACCGGGACAGCTAACTATGGCTACACCTTC.